This is a list of T cell receptor beta chains from one sample in a study of immune characterization of retroperitoneal liposarcoma. TCRdb re-called the PCR reads with MiXCR, one entry per CDR3 protein. In the table there are roughly 9,300 distinct CDR3 sequences, more than 25% of which are singletons. Specimen: blood. The receptor source for this set is a male donor with retroperitoneal liposarcoma. Both conserved end residues are part of each CDR3. Each record gives: V gene, clone size, J gene, D gene, CDR3 protein, CDR3 DNA. A D gene is named only where the DNA matches it firmly. Not every row has a clone size; where given, it reads once, few, many or a size class.

v_call: TRBV14; clone_size: .; j_call: TRBJ2-5; d_call: TRBD1; cdr3_aa: CASSHHRGRETQYF; cdr3_nt: TGTGCCAGCAGCCATCACAGGGGGCGTGAGACCCAGTACTTC
v_call: TRBV6-6; clone_size: many; j_call: TRBJ1-6; d_call: TRBD1; cdr3_aa: CASRIQGNNSPLHF; cdr3_nt: TGTGCCAGCAGGATACAGGGGAATAATTCACCCCTCCACTTT
v_call: TRBV6-1; clone_size: medium-sized; j_call: TRBJ2-1; d_call: .; cdr3_aa: CASSDAGAHYNEQFF; cdr3_nt: TGTGCCAGCAGTGATGCGGGGGCCCACTACAATGAGCAGTTCTTC
v_call: TRBV12-3/TRBV12-4; clone_size: many; j_call: TRBJ2-3; d_call: .; cdr3_aa: CASRLWAFEGFRTDTQYF; cdr3_nt: TGTGCCAGCAGACTATGGGCTTTCGAGGGATTTCGGACAGATACGCAGTATTTT
v_call: TRBV6-4; clone_size: many; j_call: TRBJ1-6; d_call: TRBD1; cdr3_aa: CASSDGQENSPLHF; cdr3_nt: TGTGCCAGCAGTGACGGACAGGAAAATTCACCCCTCCACTTT
v_call: TRBV7-2; clone_size: few; j_call: TRBJ2-1; d_call: .; cdr3_aa: CASSLDGSLEQFF; cdr3_nt: TGTGCCAGCAGCTTAGATGGATCCTTGGAGCAGTTCTTC
v_call: TRBV10-3; clone_size: many; j_call: TRBJ2-5; d_call: .; cdr3_aa: CAISEQGRETQYF; cdr3_nt: TGTGCCATCAGTGAACAGGGAAGGGAGACCCAGTACTTC
v_call: TRBV10-3; clone_size: many; j_call: TRBJ2-1; d_call: TRBD2; cdr3_aa: CAISDRAGGDEQFF; cdr3_nt: TGTGCCATCAGTGACCGGGCGGGGGGTGATGAGCAGTTCTTC
v_call: TRBV11-1; clone_size: medium-sized; j_call: TRBJ2-7; d_call: TRBD1; cdr3_aa: CASSPGTGTYEQYF; cdr3_nt: TGTGCCAGCAGCCCCGGGACAGGAACCTACGAGCAGTACTTC
v_call: TRBV4-1; clone_size: few; j_call: TRBJ1-5; d_call: TRBD1; cdr3_aa: CASSHQGAQPQHF; cdr3_nt: TGCGCCAGCAGCCACCAGGGGGCTCAGCCCCAGCATTTT
v_call: TRBV19; clone_size: .; j_call: TRBJ2-1; d_call: TRBD1; cdr3_aa: CASSIYGTGVYF; cdr3_nt: TGTGCCAGTAGTATATATGGGACAGGGGTATACTTC
v_call: TRBV4-3; clone_size: few; j_call: TRBJ2-3; d_call: TRBD1; cdr3_aa: CASSPVTGSQPTDTQYF; cdr3_nt: TGCGCCAGCAGCCCCGTGACAGGGTCCCAACCCACAGATACGCAGTATTTT
v_call: TRBV3-1; clone_size: .; j_call: TRBJ2-5; d_call: .; cdr3_aa: CASSQAGETQYF; cdr3_nt: TGTGCCAGCAGCCAAGCAGGGGAGACCCAGTACTTC
v_call: TRBV5-1; clone_size: many; j_call: TRBJ2-1; d_call: .; cdr3_aa: CASRRAPANEQFF; cdr3_nt: TGCGCCAGCAGGAGGGCCCCGGCGAATGAGCAGTTCTTC
v_call: TRBV6-5; clone_size: .; j_call: TRBJ2-2; d_call: TRBD2; cdr3_aa: CASSYRLAGGRTGELFF; cdr3_nt: TGTGCCAGCAGTTATAGACTAGCGGGAGGCCGGACCGGGGAGCTGTTTTTT
v_call: TRBV6-4; clone_size: .; j_call: TRBJ2-5; d_call: .; cdr3_aa: CASRAGQGINEQYF; cdr3_nt: TGTGCCAGCAGGGCAGGGCAGGGAATCAATGAGCAGTACTTC
v_call: TRBV27; clone_size: .; j_call: TRBJ1-2; d_call: TRBD1; cdr3_aa: CASSLTGTGGAGYGYTF; cdr3_nt: TGTGCCAGCAGTCTAACCGGGACAGGGGGCGCCGGCTATGGCTACACCTTC
v_call: TRBV6-1; clone_size: medium-sized; j_call: TRBJ1-1; d_call: .; cdr3_aa: CASTTGLTNTEAFF; cdr3_nt: TGTGCCAGCACAACGGGACTTACGAACACTGAAGCTTTCTTT
v_call: TRBV6-2/TRBV6-3; clone_size: .; j_call: TRBJ2-5; d_call: .; cdr3_aa: CASRFWSRETQYF; cdr3_nt: TGTGCCAGCAGGTTTTGGTCTCGAGAGACCCAGTACTTC
v_call: TRBV6-1; clone_size: .; j_call: TRBJ1-3; d_call: .; cdr3_aa: CASSEVPGQQANTIYF; cdr3_nt: TGTGCCAGCAGTGAGGTTCCAGGCCAACAAGCGAACACCATATATTTT
v_call: TRBV11-3; clone_size: large; j_call: TRBJ2-2; d_call: TRBD2; cdr3_aa: CASSFGLAGGTGELFF; cdr3_nt: TGTGCCAGCAGCTTCGGACTAGCGGGGGGTACCGGGGAGCTGTTTTTT
v_call: TRBV12-3/TRBV12-4; clone_size: .; j_call: TRBJ1-1; d_call: TRBD1; cdr3_aa: CASSPGTAWGVNTEAFF; cdr3_nt: TGTGCCAGCAGCCCCGGGACAGCTTGGGGGGTGAACACTGAAGCTTTCTTT
v_call: TRBV10-2; clone_size: many; j_call: TRBJ1-1; d_call: .; cdr3_aa: CASSEWVTLNTEAFF; cdr3_nt: TGCGCCAGCAGTGAGTGGGTGACGTTGAACACTGAAGCTTTCTTT
v_call: TRBV12-3/TRBV12-4; clone_size: many; j_call: TRBJ2-3; d_call: TRBD1; cdr3_aa: CASTLGGTSDTQYF; cdr3_nt: TGTGCCAGCACCCTAGGGGGCACGAGTGATACGCAGTATTTT
v_call: TRBV6-1; clone_size: few; j_call: TRBJ1-2; d_call: .; cdr3_aa: CASSEAGGYGYTF; cdr3_nt: TGTGCCAGCAGTGAAGCGGGGGGTTACGGCTACACCTTC
v_call: TRBV6-1; clone_size: few; j_call: TRBJ2-2; d_call: .; cdr3_aa: CASRAGLNTGELFF; cdr3_nt: TGTGCCAGTCGCGCGGGTTTAAACACCGGGGAGCTGTTTTTT
v_call: TRBV6-1; clone_size: few; j_call: TRBJ1-6; d_call: .; cdr3_aa: CASSEVGRGNSPLHF; cdr3_nt: TGTGCCAGCAGTGAAGTAGGCAGGGGAAATTCACCCCTCCACTTT
v_call: TRBV5-1; clone_size: many; j_call: TRBJ2-1; d_call: .; cdr3_aa: CASSLGGSNEQFF; cdr3_nt: TGCGCCAGCAGCTTGGGGGGGTCCAATGAGCAGTTCTTC
v_call: TRBV27; clone_size: many; j_call: TRBJ1-6; d_call: TRBD1; cdr3_aa: CASSLGQGSYNSPLHF; cdr3_nt: TGTGCCAGCAGTCTCGGACAGGGCTCCTATAATTCACCCCTCCACTTT
v_call: TRBV7-8; clone_size: few; j_call: TRBJ2-7; d_call: TRBD2; cdr3_aa: CASSLPRLAGANYEQYF; cdr3_nt: TGTGCCAGCAGCCTACCCCGACTAGCGGGAGCGAACTACGAGCAGTACTTC
v_call: TRBV5-1; clone_size: few; j_call: TRBJ1-3; d_call: .; cdr3_aa: CASSPGIWAAGNTIYF; cdr3_nt: TGCGCCAGCAGCCCGGGGATATGGGCAGCTGGAAACACCATATATTTT
v_call: TRBV6-1; clone_size: many; j_call: TRBJ2-5; d_call: .; cdr3_aa: CASSRGLETQYF; cdr3_nt: TGTGCCAGCAGCAGGGGACTAGAGACCCAGTACTTC
v_call: TRBV20-1; clone_size: .; j_call: TRBJ2-1; d_call: TRBD2; cdr3_aa: CSAKRGGSYNEQFF; cdr3_nt: TGCAGTGCTAAGCGGGGGGGTTCCTACAATGAGCAGTTCTTC
v_call: TRBV4-2; clone_size: .; j_call: TRBJ2-7; d_call: TRBD1; cdr3_aa: CASSQEGGTGFYEQYF; cdr3_nt: TGTGCCAGCAGCCAAGAGGGGGGGACAGGGTTCTACGAGCAGTACTTC
v_call: TRBV6-4; clone_size: medium-sized; j_call: TRBJ2-3; d_call: TRBD2; cdr3_aa: CASSEAGGTDTQYF; cdr3_nt: TGTGCCAGCAGTGAAGCGGGGGGCACAGATACGCAGTATTTT
v_call: TRBV6-6; clone_size: .; j_call: TRBJ2-1; d_call: TRBD1; cdr3_aa: CASSRGQGEGGEQFF; cdr3_nt: TGTGCCAGCAGTCGAGGACAGGGGGAAGGGGGTGAGCAGTTCTTC
v_call: TRBV7-6; clone_size: many; j_call: TRBJ2-1; d_call: .; cdr3_aa: CASSLGAAKETQFF; cdr3_nt: TGTGCCAGCAGCTTAGGTGCAGCGAAGGAGACCCAGTTCTTC
v_call: TRBV12-3/TRBV12-4; clone_size: .; j_call: TRBJ2-1; d_call: .; cdr3_aa: CATAGSSYNEQFF; cdr3_nt: TGTGCCACCGCGGGGAGCTCCTACAATGAGCAGTTCTTC
v_call: TRBV11-3; clone_size: .; j_call: TRBJ1-1; d_call: .; cdr3_aa: CASSINRLTEAFF; cdr3_nt: TGTGCCAGCAGCATTAACCGTCTCACTGAAGCTTTCTTT
v_call: TRBV27; clone_size: .; j_call: TRBJ1-1; d_call: .; cdr3_aa: CASSFRGGNTEAFF; cdr3_nt: TGTGCCAGCAGTTTTCGGGGGGGGAACACTGAAGCTTTCTTT
v_call: TRBV6-6; clone_size: many; j_call: TRBJ2-1; d_call: TRBD2; cdr3_aa: CASSYSPTSGYNEQFF; cdr3_nt: TGTGCCAGCAGTTACTCGCCGACTAGCGGTTACAATGAGCAGTTCTTC
v_call: TRBV5-1; clone_size: .; j_call: TRBJ2-3; d_call: .; cdr3_aa: CASSSSQGSNTQYF; cdr3_nt: TGCGCCAGCAGCTCGTCGCAGGGATCCAATACGCAGTATTTT
v_call: TRBV10-3; clone_size: few; j_call: TRBJ2-3; d_call: .; cdr3_aa: CAISESRSRTDTQYF; cdr3_nt: TGTGCCATCAGTGAGTCGAGGTCTAGAACAGATACGCAGTATTTT
v_call: TRBV14; clone_size: .; j_call: TRBJ1-2; d_call: TRBD1; cdr3_aa: CASSQDSKGAFDGYTF; cdr3_nt: TGTGCCAGCAGCCAAGATTCGAAGGGGGCGTTTGATGGCTACACCTTC
v_call: TRBV14; clone_size: .; j_call: TRBJ2-2; d_call: .; cdr3_aa: CASSPTNTGELFF; cdr3_nt: TGTGCCAGCAGCCCAACGAACACCGGGGAGCTGTTTTTT
v_call: TRBV6-1; clone_size: .; j_call: TRBJ2-3; d_call: .; cdr3_aa: CASSEQLGGSVF; cdr3_nt: TGTGCCAGCAGTGAACAACTTGGGGGGTCCGTTTTT
v_call: TRBV7-2; clone_size: .; j_call: TRBJ2-6; d_call: .; cdr3_aa: CASSLFGAHGANVLTF; cdr3_nt: TGTGCCAGCAGCTTATTTGGGGCGCATGGGGCCAACGTCCTGACTTTC
v_call: TRBV12-3/TRBV12-4; clone_size: medium-sized; j_call: TRBJ2-1; d_call: TRBD1; cdr3_aa: CASTSITGTGGYNEQFF; cdr3_nt: TGTGCCAGCACCTCCATCACCGGGACAGGGGGCTACAATGAGCAGTTCTTC
v_call: TRBV6-1; clone_size: few; j_call: TRBJ2-3; d_call: TRBD1; cdr3_aa: CASSERTGGSTDTQYF; cdr3_nt: TGTGCCAGCAGTGAAAGGACAGGCGGGAGCACAGATACGCAGTATTTT
v_call: TRBV5-4; clone_size: many; j_call: TRBJ1-2; d_call: .; cdr3_aa: CASSLSGLGYGYTF; cdr3_nt: TGTGCCAGCAGCTTGTCAGGGTTAGGGTATGGCTACACCTTC
v_call: TRBV6-5; clone_size: .; j_call: TRBJ2-1; d_call: TRBD2; cdr3_aa: CASSSGTTGNEQFF; cdr3_nt: TGTGCCAGCAGTTCCGGGACTACCGGCAATGAGCAGTTCTTC
v_call: TRBV6-5; clone_size: .; j_call: TRBJ1-2; d_call: .; cdr3_aa: CASSYSGQGPTHGYTF; cdr3_nt: TGTGCCAGCAGTTACTCAGGGCAGGGGCCGACCCATGGCTACACCTTC
v_call: TRBV6-5; clone_size: .; j_call: TRBJ1-1; d_call: .; cdr3_aa: CASSIGTRGNTEAFF; cdr3_nt: TGTGCCAGCAGTATAGGAACAAGAGGGAACACTGAAGCTTTCTTT
v_call: TRBV12-5; clone_size: few; j_call: TRBJ2-4; d_call: .; cdr3_aa: CASGASTGELAKNIQYF; cdr3_nt: TGTGCTAGTGGTGCTTCGACAGGTGAGCTAGCCAAAAACATTCAGTACTTC